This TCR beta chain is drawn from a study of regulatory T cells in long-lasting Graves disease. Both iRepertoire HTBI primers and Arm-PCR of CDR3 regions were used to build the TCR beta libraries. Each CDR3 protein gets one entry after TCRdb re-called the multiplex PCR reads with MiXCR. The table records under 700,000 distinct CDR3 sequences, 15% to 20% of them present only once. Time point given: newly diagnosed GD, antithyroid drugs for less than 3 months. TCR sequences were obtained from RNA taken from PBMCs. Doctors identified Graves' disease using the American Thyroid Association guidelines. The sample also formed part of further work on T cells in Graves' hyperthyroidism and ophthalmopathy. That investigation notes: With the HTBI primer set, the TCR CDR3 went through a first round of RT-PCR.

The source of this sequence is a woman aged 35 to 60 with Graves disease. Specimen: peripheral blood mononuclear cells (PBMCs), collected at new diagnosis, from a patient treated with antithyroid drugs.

The CDR3 sequence is CAWSVPLSSYEQYF. CDR3 nucleotide sequence: TGTGCCTGGAGTGTACCTCTTAGCTCCTACGAGCAGTACTTC. The chain recombines TRBV30 with TRBJ2-7; no clear D. The V gene lost 0 bases and the J gene lost 0 bases, with 9 bases spanning the gap. This CDR3 has 14 residues. The germline V gene has CDR1 GTSNPN and CDR2 SVGIG (reference sequence).